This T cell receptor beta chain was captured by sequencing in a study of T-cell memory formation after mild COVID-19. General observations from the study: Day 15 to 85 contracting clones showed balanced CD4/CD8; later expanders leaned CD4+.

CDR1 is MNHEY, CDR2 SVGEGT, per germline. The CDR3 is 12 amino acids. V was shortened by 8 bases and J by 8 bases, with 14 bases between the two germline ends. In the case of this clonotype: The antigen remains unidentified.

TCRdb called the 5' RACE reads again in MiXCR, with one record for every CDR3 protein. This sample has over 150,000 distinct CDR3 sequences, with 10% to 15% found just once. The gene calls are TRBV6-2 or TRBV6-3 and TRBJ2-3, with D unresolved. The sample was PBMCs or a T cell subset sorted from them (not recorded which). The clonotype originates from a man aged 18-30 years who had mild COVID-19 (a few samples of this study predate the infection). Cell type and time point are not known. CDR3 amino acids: CASRILVATQYF. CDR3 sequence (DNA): TGTGCCAGCCGAATCCTAGTCGCTACGCAGTATTTT.